This T cell receptor beta chain was observed in a study of identical twins. Study-wide points: Twin pairs' shared out-of-frame alpha sequences were enriched in low generation probability. Within monozygotic twins, out-of-frame TCR alpha sharing was underestimated by the models.

TCRdb called the 5' RACE reads again in MiXCR, with one record for every CDR3 protein. The profile shows 520,000 or so distinct CDR3 sequences, less than 25% of them singletons. J gave up 0 bases and V 6 bases, and 8 bases lay outside the gene matches. The CDR3 totals 14 residues. In germline, CDR1 is DFQATT, CDR2 SNEGSKA (reference sequence). This clonotype has more than one count but fewer than ten. Its antigen is unidentified. These data are also associated with another study on T cells expressing NK-cell markers. That work adds: Dominance of the CD3+CD56-NKG2C+ fraction by these clonotypes also held in several donors.

The chain joins TRBV20-1 to TRBJ2-7; 7 bases are shared with TRBD2. The specimen was CD4+ T cells sorted from blood. The clonotype was recovered from a woman under 30 in good health. The CDR3 loop reads CSAAGSGNSYEQYF. The CDR3 DNA sequence: TGCAGTGCCGCCGGGAGCGGGAACTCCTACGAGCAGTACTTC.